What follows are 31 T cell receptor beta chains derived from one specimen sequenced in a study of OX40 agonist ivuxolimab in advanced cancers. Sequenced by immunoSEQ multiplex PCR; TCRdb stores in-frame clones only, minus some. This sample yields roughly 80,000 clones, of which around 85% are seen a single time; roughly 0.61% belongs to the top ten. The sequencing here drew on CD4+ or CD8+ T cells sorted from blood, taken in a trial of the OX40 agonist ivuxolimab. The receptors shown here come from an adult with an advanced solid tumor such as melanoma, head and neck, liver or kidney cancer.

This clone was seen a single time. The rearrangement links TRBV7-2 to TRBJ2-5, with 7 bases fitting TRBD1. The J segment lost 1 base and the V segment lost 5 bases, leaving 4 bases of the junction unmatched. The CDR3 length is 14 residues. Germline CDR1 SGHTA, CDR2 FQGNSA. The chain's CDR3 is CASSLRQGQETQYF. The CDR3 DNA reads TGTGCCAGCAGCCTGCGACAGGGCCAAGAGACCCAGTACTTC.

This sequence joins TRBV4-1 and TRBJ2-3; weak D call: TRBD2 (5 bases). The V end lost 4 bases, the J end lost 6 bases, and 23 bases lay between the germline ends. The V gene's germline CDR1 is MGHRA and CDR2 YSYEKL. The length of the CDR3 is 17 residues. CDR3 sequence reads: CASSPEGQLFYLDTQYF. The CDR3 DNA is TGCGCCAGCAGCCCAGAGGGTCAGCTTTTTTATTTGGATACGCAGTATTTT.

The chain is built from TRBV9 and TRBJ2-1; 7 positions match TRBD1. With 1 base clipped from V and 6 bases from J, the junction kept 4 bases outside the gene matches. The CDR3 is 14 amino acids. Per the germline V gene, CDR1 is SGDLS and CDR2 is YYNGEE. The CDR3, as DNA: TGTGCCAGCAGCGTACAGGGGGAAGGCAATGAGCAGTTCTTC. Protein product: CASSVQGEGNEQFF.

The genes are TRBV10-3 and TRBJ2-1; 13 bases are shared with TRBD2. The CDR3 has 15 amino acids. Trimming at V came to 6 bases and at J to 5 bases, leaving 4 bases not matched to a gene. Germline CDR1 reads ENHRY; CDR2 reads SYGVKD. CDR3 nucleotides: TGTGCCATCAGGACTAGCGGGGGGTCCAACAATGAGCAGTTCTTC. As protein: CAIRTSGGSNNEQFF.

The CDR3 region is CASSSAGGGIDTQYF. DNA of the CDR3: TGTGCCAGCAGCTCCGCTGGGGGGGGGATAGATACGCAGTATTTT. The rearrangement links TRBV7-8 to TRBJ2-3, with 7 bases that match TRBD2. Unmatched junction bases numbered 9, after V lost 4 bases and J lost 5 bases. Germline values: CDR1 SGHVS, CDR2 FQNEAQ. The CDR3 runs to 15 residues.

The chain uses TRBV7-9 and TRBJ1-1; the match to TRBD1 covers 7 bases. This CDR3 has 14 amino acids. CDR1 and CDR2 (germline): SEHNR, FQNEAQ (reference sequence). The V and J ends lost 5 bases and 4 bases, in that order; junction bases with no gene match: 7. The CDR3 DNA reads as TGTGCCAGCAGCCTACAGGGACAGAGCACTGAAGCTTTCTTT. Protein: CASSLQGQSTEAFF.

The chain employs TRBV11-2 and TRBJ2-7; 7 nucleotides match TRBD2. The CDR3 is made up of 15 amino acids. V lost 1 base and J lost 1; bases outside the gene matches: 4. The V gene's germline CDR1 is SGHAT and CDR2 FQNNGV. The CDR3, as DNA: TGTGCCAGCAGCTTAGGGCTAGCGGTGTCCTACGAGCAGTACTTC. Amino acid sequence: CASSLGLAVSYEQYF.

The chain employs TRBV7-9 and TRBJ2-3; TRBD1 matches at 7 bases. Germline CDR1 reads SEHNR; CDR2 reads FQNEAQ (reference sequence). This CDR3 comprises 16 residues. After removal of 4 bases from V and 4 bases from J, the junction contained 11 bases not matched to a gene. CDR3 sequence (DNA): TGTGCCAGCAGCTCCCAACTATTGCAGGGGGCAGATACGCAGTATTTT. It is translated as CASSSQLLQGADTQYF.

This clone was seen just once. The rearrangement uses TRBV19 and TRBJ1-1; 7 bases align to TRBD1. The length of the CDR3 is 16 residues. Trimming took 5 bases from V and 5 from J; bases not matched to a gene: 14. CDR1 and CDR2 (germline): LNHDA, SQIVND (reference sequence). The CDR3 DNA sequence: TGTGCCAGTAGTCCACAGTACAGGGGACTGGGGACTGAAGCTTTCTTT. Its protein is CASSPQYRGLGTEAFF.

The chain uses TRBV6-1 and TRBJ1-2, with D tentatively TRBD1 (5 bases). This CDR3 is built from 11 residues. Germline assignment: CDR1 MNHNS and CDR2 SASEGT. V was clipped by 9 bases and J by 8 bases, with 13 bases between them. The DNA of the CDR3 is TGTGCCAGTGGGGGGGTTGAAGGCTACACCTTC. The encoded protein is CASGGVEGYTF.

The chain couples TRBV19 to TRBJ1-1; 10 bases agree with TRBD1. The CDR3 has 14 residues. Germline V gene data show CDR1 as LNHDA and CDR2 as SQIVND (reference sequence). The V and J ends lost 4 bases and 6 bases, in that order; junction bases with no gene match: 5. The chain's CDR3 is CASSTGQGVSEAFF. CDR3 bases: TGTGCCAGTAGTACCGGACAGGGGGTGTCTGAAGCTTTCTTT.

This clone was counted between two and nine times. The V call is TRBV5-4, the J call TRBJ2-3; D could derive from TRBD1 or TRBD2 (5 bases each). V was shortened by 0 bases and J by 10 bases, with 15 bases between the two germline ends. CDR3 length: 14 residues. Germline V lookup: CDR1 SGHNT, CDR2 YYREEE (reference sequence). This CDR3 is CASSLGILRGAQYF. The CDR3 nucleotides are TGTGCCAGCAGCTTGGGGATCCTTAGAGGGGCGCAGTATTTT.

The chain links TRBV5-1 to TRBJ1-2, with 8 positions matching TRBD1. This CDR3 region has 15 residues. The V gene end was trimmed by 0 bases and the J gene end by 6 bases; junction bases not matched to a gene: 7. Germline V lookup: CDR1 SGHRS, CDR2 YFSETQ. CDR3: CASSLALKDRDGYTF. DNA for the CDR3: TGCGCCAGCAGCTTGGCCCTCAAGGACAGGGATGGCTACACCTTC.

This sequence joins TRBV4-3 and TRBJ2-2; 8 nucleotides agree with TRBD2. Trimming cost V 3 bases and J 0 bases; bases outside gene matches: 0. Germline CDR1 and CDR2: LGHNA and YSLEER. The CDR3 extends over 15 amino acids. The CDR3 sequence is CASSQGLANTGELFF. In DNA form, the CDR3 reads TGCGCCAGCAGCCAGGGACTAGCGAACACCGGGGAGCTGTTTTTT.

The J gene is TRBJ1-6, the V gene TRBV7-2; a possible D gene is TRBD1 (6 bases). V was shortened by 0 bases and J by 7 bases, with 16 bases between the two germline ends. The CDR3 consists of 17 residues. Germline loops: CDR1 SGHTA, CDR2 FQGNSA. The CDR3 sequence: CASSLAGGRGGNSPLHF. Written as DNA, the CDR3 is TGTGCCAGCAGCTTAGCCGGGGGGCGGGGCGGGAATTCACCCCTCCACTTT.

V is TRBV27 and J is TRBJ2-7; 8 nucleotides agree with TRBD1. V lost 2 bases to trimming and J lost 6 bases; unmatched junction nucleotides: 6. This CDR3 spans 14 amino acids. Germline V gives CDR1 MNHEY, CDR2 SMNVEV (reference sequence). CDR3: CASSLQGAPGEQYF. The CDR3 DNA is TGTGCCAGCAGTTTACAGGGGGCCCCCGGCGAGCAGTACTTC.

V and J are TRBV5-1 and TRBJ2-5; D unclear. The germline V and J ends were trimmed by 0 bases and 1 base, with 10 bases remaining between them. CDR3 length: 15 residues. Germline assignment: CDR1 SGHRS and CDR2 YFSETQ. The CDR3 here is CASSLVPGRQETQYF. CDR3 bases: TGCGCCAGCAGCTTGGTCCCAGGACGCCAAGAGACCCAGTACTTC.

CDR3 coding DNA: TGTGCCAGCAGCATGACCTCGGGGGGGCGAGATACGCAGTATTTT. It encodes CASSMTSGGRDTQYF. V usage is TRBV7-2 and J usage is TRBJ2-3, with 8 bases fitting TRBD2. The CDR3 is made up of 15 amino acids. The J segment lost 5 bases and the V segment lost 5 bases, leaving 9 bases of the junction unmatched. Germline V gene lookup returns CDR1 SGHTA and CDR2 FQGNSA.

The genes are TRBV6-4 and TRBJ1-4; D call uncertain. Trimming left V 0 bases short and J 8 bases short, with 13 bases between. The germline CDR1 and CDR2 sequences are MRHNA and SNTAGT. CDR3 length: 15 amino acids. In DNA form, the CDR3 reads TGTGCCAGCAGTGACTCGGGGAGGTCGGGCGAAAAACTGTTTTTT. It encodes CASSDSGRSGEKLFF.

V is TRBV4-3 and J is TRBJ1-1; no clear D. Germline loops: CDR1 LGHNA, CDR2 YSLEER. The CDR3 extends over 15 amino acids. V was pared by 2 bases and J by 6 bases, with 16 bases between. DNA for the CDR3: TGCGCCAGCAGCCAAAGGATAACAGAGGCAGCTGAAGCTTTCTTT. As protein: CASSQRITEAAEAFF.

This chain connects TRBV7-2 to TRBJ1-2; 8 nucleotides align to TRBD1. This CDR3 comprises 14 residues. Germline assignment: CDR1 SGHTA and CDR2 FQGNSA. V was pared by 7 bases and J by 11 bases, with 15 bases of the junction left unmatched. CDR3 sequence reads: CASIYRDRTTGYTF. The CDR3 nucleotides are TGTGCCAGCATCTACAGGGACAGGACAACAGGGTACACCTTC. Together with reference TRBV7-2 and TRBJ1-2, the CDR3 gives the full variable domain: GAGVSQSPSNKVTEKGKDVELRCDPISGHTALYWYRQSLGQGLEFLIYFQGNSAPDKSGLPSDRFSAERTGGSVSTLTIQRTQQEDSAVYLCASIYRDRTTGYTFGSGTRLTVV.

The chain has TRBV7-2 and TRBJ2-5; possibly TRBD1 or TRBD2 for D (5 bases each). The V gene's germline CDR1 is SGHTA and CDR2 FQGNSA. The V gene lost 1 base and the J gene lost 0 bases, with 12 bases spanning the gap. The CDR3 is made up of 16 amino acids. This CDR3 is CASSLGGARYQETQYF. CDR3 DNA sequence: TGTGCCAGCAGCTTAGGAGGGGCCCGGTACCAAGAGACCCAGTACTTC.

The chain combines TRBV11-2 with TRBJ1-2; TRBD1 matches 7 bases. CDR1 SGHAT and CDR2 FQNNGV come from the germline V gene. The CDR3 contains 13 residues. With V trimmed by 3 bases and J by 7 bases, 5 bases remained unmatched. CDR3 amino acids: CASSFSGGVGYTF. CDR3 bases: TGTGCCAGCAGCTTCTCAGGGGGAGTTGGCTACACCTTC.

This clone appeared once. The gene calls are TRBV30 and TRBJ2-5, with 9 bases identical to TRBD2. Trimming at V came to 3 bases and at J to 5 bases, leaving 4 bases not matched to a gene. Germline CDR1 is GTSNPN and CDR2 is SVGIG (reference sequence). CDR3 length: 13 amino acids. DNA of the CDR3: TGTGCCTGGAGGATGCGGGGGGGGGAGACCCAGTACTTC. Residues: CAWRMRGGETQYF.

Notes on this clone: Its ends do not fully match the called genes, so a read error is possible. The CDR3 region has the DNA TGTGCTAGCAGCTTACTCGGGACGCCACAAGAGACCCAGTACTTC. As protein: CASSLLGTPQETQYF. V usage is TRBV7-7 and J usage is TRBJ2-5, with D tentatively TRBD1 or TRBD2 (5 bases each). Germline values: CDR1 SSHAT, CDR2 FNYEAQ (reference sequence). The CDR3 covers 15 residues.

The V call is TRBV6-5, the J call TRBJ2-1; no definite D call. This CDR3 region has 11 residues. The germline V and J ends were trimmed by 8 bases and 5 bases, with 7 bases remaining between them. The V gene's germline CDR1 is MNHEY and CDR2 SVGAGI. The DNA of the CDR3 is TGTGCCAGCCGGGTCAACAATGAGCAGTTCTTC. Amino acids: CASRVNNEQFF.

This clone was counted a few times. CDR3 DNA sequence: TGCGCCAGCAGCTTGGACGGAGGAACTTATTCACCCCTCCACTTT. Its translation: CASSLDGGTYSPLHF. The V call is TRBV5-1, the J call TRBJ1-6; D remains unclear. CDR1 SGHRS and CDR2 YFSETQ come from the germline V gene. The CDR3 has 15 amino acids. With 0 bases removed from V and 8 bases from J, the gap between germline ends came to 12 bases.

The rearrangement links TRBV5-1 to TRBJ2-7; TRBD2 is a possible D gene (7 bases). CDR3 length: 14 amino acids. Trimming left V 2 bases short and J 2 bases short, with 11 bases between. Per the germline V gene, CDR1 is SGHRS and CDR2 is YFSETQ. CDR3 sequence reads: CASSFGGGTYEQYF. Written as DNA, the CDR3 is TGCGCCAGCAGCTTTGGCGGGGGCACCTACGAGCAGTACTTC.

To note about this clone: This specimen includes other DNA sequences encoding the same CDR3. The chain uses TRBV18 and TRBJ1-4; maybe TRBD1 (6 bases). Germline V lookup: CDR1 KGHSH, CDR2 LQKENI. The CDR3 length is 15 residues. Trimming cost V 1 base and J 0 bases, with 6 bases left between them. CDR3 nucleotides: TGTGCCAGCTCACCACGACAGGCAACTAATGAAAAACTGTTTTTT. Protein product: CASSPRQATNEKLFF.

The CDR3 loop reads CASSLPGRGTEAFF. The CDR3 DNA sequence: TGTGCCAGCAGCTTGCCGGGCAGGGGCACTGAAGCTTTCTTT. The chain couples TRBV5-6 to TRBJ1-1; D is possibly TRBD1 (6 bases). V was trimmed by 1 base and J by 4 bases, leaving 11 bases between them. The germline V gene encodes CDR1 SGHDT and CDR2 YYEEEE. The CDR3 has 14 amino acids.

The J gene is TRBJ1-2, the V gene TRBV7-2; D gene uncertain. The CDR3 length is 15 residues. Germline assignment: CDR1 SGHTA and CDR2 FQGNSA. V was cut by 1 base and J by 4 bases, with 13 bases left in between. The CDR3 is CASSLGNPRGYGYTF. DNA of the CDR3: TGTGCCAGCAGCTTAGGAAACCCCAGAGGCTATGGCTACACCTTC.